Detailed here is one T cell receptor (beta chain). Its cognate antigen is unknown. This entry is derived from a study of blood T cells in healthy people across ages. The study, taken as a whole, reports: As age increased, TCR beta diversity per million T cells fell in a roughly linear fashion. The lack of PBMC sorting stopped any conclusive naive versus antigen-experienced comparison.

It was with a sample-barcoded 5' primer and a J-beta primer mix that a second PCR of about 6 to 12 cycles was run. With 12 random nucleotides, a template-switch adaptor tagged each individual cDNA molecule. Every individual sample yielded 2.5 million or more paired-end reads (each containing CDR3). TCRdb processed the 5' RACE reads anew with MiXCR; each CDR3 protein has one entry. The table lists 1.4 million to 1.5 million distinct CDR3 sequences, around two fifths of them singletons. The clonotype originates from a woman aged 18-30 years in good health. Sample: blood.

The CDR3 region has the DNA TGCGCCAGCAGCCAAGAAGGGACAAGCAATTCACCCCTCCACTTT. As protein: CASSQEGTSNSPLHF. The chain combines TRBV4-1 with TRBJ1-6; maybe TRBD1 (6 bases). The CDR3 is 15 amino acids. V dropped 0 bases and J dropped 7 bases, with 10 bases sitting between them. The germline gives CDR1 MGHRA, CDR2 YSYEKL.